This T cell receptor beta chain stems from a study of Ad26.COV2.S vaccination and SARS-CoV-2 variants. Notes on the study in general: Spike-specific CD8+ and CD4+ T cell responses reportedly showed substantial breadth after vaccination.

Trimming cost V 0 bases and J 0 bases; bases outside gene matches: 11. Germline V gene lookup returns CDR1 LGHNA and CDR2 YNFKEQ. The CDR3 has 21 amino acids. Sequencing was performed with immunoSEQ multiplex PCR; in TCRdb, only in-frame clones are kept and a portion is missing. Of 360,000 or so clones listed, around nine tenths are singletons. The treatment was: 19 received Ad26.COV2.S at low or high dose, single or two shots; 5 received placebo; per-sample allocation not given. Day 63 following the first vaccine or placebo injection was when the samples were taken. About this clone itself: Its antigen is as yet unknown.

Sequenced here: peripheral blood, sampled in a trial of Ad26.COV2.S vaccine versus placebo. The clonotype was recovered from a person aged 18 to 59 who received the Ad26.COV2.S COVID-19 vaccine or a placebo. The chain links TRBV4-2 to TRBJ2-1; 13 bases are shared with TRBD2. CDR3 amino acids: CASSQEPGLAGSTSSYNEQFF. The CDR3 DNA is TGTGCCAGCAGCCAAGAACCGGGACTAGCGGGGTCTACCAGCTCCTACAATGAGCAGTTCTTC.